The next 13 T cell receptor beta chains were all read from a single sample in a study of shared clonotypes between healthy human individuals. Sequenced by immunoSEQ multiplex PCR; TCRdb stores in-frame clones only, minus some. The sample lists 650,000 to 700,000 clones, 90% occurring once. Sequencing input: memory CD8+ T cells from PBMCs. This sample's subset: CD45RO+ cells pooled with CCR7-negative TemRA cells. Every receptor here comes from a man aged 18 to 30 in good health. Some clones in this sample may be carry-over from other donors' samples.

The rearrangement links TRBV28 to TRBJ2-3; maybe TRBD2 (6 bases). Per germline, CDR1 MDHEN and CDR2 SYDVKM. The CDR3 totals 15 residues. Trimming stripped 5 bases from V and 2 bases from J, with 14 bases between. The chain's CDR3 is CASSPLADSTDTQYF. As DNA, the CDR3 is TGTGCCAGCAGTCCATTAGCGGACTCCACAGATACGCAGTATTTT.

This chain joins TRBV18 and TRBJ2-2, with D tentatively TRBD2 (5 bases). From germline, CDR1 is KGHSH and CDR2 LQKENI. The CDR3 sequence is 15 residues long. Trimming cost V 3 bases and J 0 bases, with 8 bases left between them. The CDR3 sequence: CASSPGDANTGELFF. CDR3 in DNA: TGTGCCAGCTCACCGGGAGACGCGAACACCGGGGAGCTGTTTTTT.

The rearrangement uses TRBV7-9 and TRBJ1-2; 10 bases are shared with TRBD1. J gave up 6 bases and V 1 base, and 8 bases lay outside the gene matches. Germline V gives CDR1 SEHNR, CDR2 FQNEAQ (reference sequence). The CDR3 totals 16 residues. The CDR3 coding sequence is TGTGCCAGCAGCTTAGTTTTTTCGACAGGGGGCGATGGCTACACCTTC. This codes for CASSLVFSTGGDGYTF.

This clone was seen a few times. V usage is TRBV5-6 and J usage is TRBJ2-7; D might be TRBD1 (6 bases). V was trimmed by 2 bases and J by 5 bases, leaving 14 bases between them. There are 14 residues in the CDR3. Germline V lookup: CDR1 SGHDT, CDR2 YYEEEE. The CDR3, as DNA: TGTGCCAGCAGCTTTCGTGAAGGACAGAACGAGCAGTACTTC. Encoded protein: CASSFREGQNEQYF. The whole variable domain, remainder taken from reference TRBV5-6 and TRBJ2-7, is DAGVTQSPTHLIKTRGQQVTLRCSPKSGHDTVSWYQQALGQGPQFIFQYYEEEERQRGNFPDRFSGHQFPNYSSELNVNALLLGDSALYLCASSFREGQNEQYFGPGTRLTVT.

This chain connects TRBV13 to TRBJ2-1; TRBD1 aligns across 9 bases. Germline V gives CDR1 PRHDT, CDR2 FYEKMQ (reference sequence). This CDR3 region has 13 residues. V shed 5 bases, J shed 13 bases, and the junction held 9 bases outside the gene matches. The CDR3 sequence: CASSERDRVNQFF. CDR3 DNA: TGTGCCAGCAGCGAAAGGGACAGGGTAAACCAGTTCTTC.

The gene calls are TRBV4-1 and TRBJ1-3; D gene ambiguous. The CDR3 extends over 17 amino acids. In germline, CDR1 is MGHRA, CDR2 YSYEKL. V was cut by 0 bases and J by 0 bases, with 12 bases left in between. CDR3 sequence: CASSQENILLSGNTIYF. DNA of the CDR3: TGCGCCAGCAGCCAAGAGAACATCCTGCTCTCTGGAAACACCATATATTTT.

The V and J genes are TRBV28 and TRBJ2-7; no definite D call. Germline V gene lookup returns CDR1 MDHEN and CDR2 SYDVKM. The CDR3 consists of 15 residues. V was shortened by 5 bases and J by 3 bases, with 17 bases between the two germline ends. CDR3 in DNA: TGTGCCAGCAGTAAAAGGCCCGAAGGCCGCTACGAGCAGTACTTC. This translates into CASSKRPEGRYEQYF. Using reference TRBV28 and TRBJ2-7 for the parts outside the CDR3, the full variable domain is DVKVTQSSRYLVKRTGEKVFLECVQDMDHENMFWYRQDPGLGLRLIYFSYDVKMKEKGDIPEGYSVSREKKERFSLILESASTNQTSMYLCASSKRPEGRYEQYFGPGTRLTVT.

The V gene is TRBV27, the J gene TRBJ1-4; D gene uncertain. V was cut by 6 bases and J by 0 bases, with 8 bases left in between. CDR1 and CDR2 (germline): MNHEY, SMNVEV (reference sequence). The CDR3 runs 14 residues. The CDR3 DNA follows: TGTGCCAGCAGCCTGGTTGCAACTAATGAAAAACTGTTTTTT. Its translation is CASSLVATNEKLFF.

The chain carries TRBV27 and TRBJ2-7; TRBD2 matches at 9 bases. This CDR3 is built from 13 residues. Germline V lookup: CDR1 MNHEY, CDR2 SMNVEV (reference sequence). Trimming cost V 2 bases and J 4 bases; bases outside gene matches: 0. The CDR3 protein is CASSLLAGYEQYF. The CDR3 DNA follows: TGTGCCAGCAGTTTACTAGCGGGATACGAGCAGTACTTC.

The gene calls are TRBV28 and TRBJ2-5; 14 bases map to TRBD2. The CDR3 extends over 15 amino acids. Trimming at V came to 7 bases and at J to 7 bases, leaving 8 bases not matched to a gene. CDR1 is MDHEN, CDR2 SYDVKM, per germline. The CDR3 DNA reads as TGTGCCAGCACCGGAAGACTAGCGGGAGGGGCGACCCAGTACTTC. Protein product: CASTGRLAGGATQYF.

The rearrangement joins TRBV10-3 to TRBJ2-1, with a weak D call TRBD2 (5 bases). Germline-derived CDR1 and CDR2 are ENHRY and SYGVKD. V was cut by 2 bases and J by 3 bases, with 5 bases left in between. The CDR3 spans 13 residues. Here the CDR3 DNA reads TGTGCCATCAGTGAGGGGAGCTACAATGAGCAGTTCTTC. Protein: CAISEGSYNEQFF.

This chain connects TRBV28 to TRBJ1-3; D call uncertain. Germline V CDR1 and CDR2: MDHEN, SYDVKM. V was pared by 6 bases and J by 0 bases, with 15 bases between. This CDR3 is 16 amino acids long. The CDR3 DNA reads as TGTGCCAGCAGCGAAATCGGCCTCAGCTCTGGAAACACCATATATTTT. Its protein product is CASSEIGLSSGNTIYF.

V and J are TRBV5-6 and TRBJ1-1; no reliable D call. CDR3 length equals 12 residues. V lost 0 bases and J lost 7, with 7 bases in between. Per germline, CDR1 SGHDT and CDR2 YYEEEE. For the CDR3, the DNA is TGTGCCAGCAGCTTGGGGAGCCTTGAAGCTTTCTTT. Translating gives CASSLGSLEAFF.